This T cell receptor beta chain was retrieved from a study of cytomegalovirus exposure and HLA in healthy donors. Trimming cost V 3 bases and J 0 bases, with 14 bases left between them. The germline V gene encodes CDR1 LNHDA and CDR2 SQIVND (reference sequence). The CDR3 has 16 amino acids. The PCR made use of 60 Vbeta and 13 Jbeta primers. Sequencing was performed with immunoSEQ multiplex PCR; in TCRdb, only in-frame clones are kept and a portion is missing. The table shows about 120,000 clones, with 70% to 90% occurring only once. The receptor was derived from a man aged 18 to 35 in good health and CMV-seropositive. Material for sequencing was PBMCs. The rearrangement uses TRBV19 and TRBJ1-2, with D perhaps TRBD1 (5 bases). The CDR3 nucleotides read TGTGCCAGTAGTATTCTTGACAGACAAGCTAACTATGGCTACACCTTC. Its protein product is CASSILDRQANYGYTF.